Each of the 7 T cell receptor beta chains below was sequenced from the same sample in a study of CD8 T cells in Susac syndrome. Random hexamers were used to reverse transcribe an amount of about 0.45 to 1 ug RNA. MiXCR, applied by TCRdb to the immunoSEQ multiplex PCR reads, yields one record per CDR3 protein. The table lists hundreds of thousands of distinct CDR3 sequences, about 90% of them singletons. Material: CD8+ T cells from PBMCs. The receptors derive from a human donor with multiple sclerosis.

The CDR3 region is CASSYKGYTEAFF. The CDR3 DNA follows: TGCGCCAGCAGCTACAAGGGGTACACTGAAGCTTTCTTT. This chain uses TRBV4-3 with TRBJ1-1; D possibly corresponds to TRBD1 (5 bases). The CDR3 has 13 amino acids. Germline V lookup: CDR1 LGHNA, CDR2 YSLEER. Trimming cost V 5 bases and J 3 bases, with 10 bases left between them.

V gene TRBV11-3 combines with J gene TRBJ2-7; D is undetermined. V was shortened by 1 base and J by 5 bases, with 12 bases between the two germline ends. Germline CDR1 SGHNT, CDR2 YENEEA. This CDR3 has 14 amino acids. The CDR3 reads CASSLGIGLNEQYF. In DNA, the CDR3 is TGTGCCAGCAGCTTAGGAATTGGTTTGAACGAGCAGTACTTC.

The chain carries TRBV29-1 and TRBJ2-5; weak D call: TRBD2 (6 bases). This CDR3 has 14 residues. Trimming left V 7 bases short and J 1 base short, with 16 bases between. The germline V gene has CDR1 SQVTM and CDR2 ANQGSEA. This CDR3 is CSAVHREIQETQYF. In nucleotides, the CDR3 is TGCAGCGCTGTGCACCGGGAGATCCAAGAGACCCAGTACTTC. Full variable domain (remainder filled in from reference TRBV29-1 and TRBJ2-5): SAVISQKPSRDICQRGTSLTIQCQVDSQVTMMFWYRQQPGQSLTLIATANQGSEATYESGFVIDKFPISRPNLTFSTLTVSNMSPEDSSIYLCSAVHREIQETQYFGPGTRLLVL.

This chain uses TRBV11-2 with TRBJ2-1; D could derive from TRBD1 or TRBD2 (5 bases each). There are 16 residues in the CDR3. Trimming removed 5 bases at V and 0 bases at J, with 14 bases between. Germline values: CDR1 SGHAT, CDR2 FQNNGV. The CDR3 DNA sequence: TGTGCCAGCAGCCCCATGCCAGGGAGCTCCTACAATGAGCAGTTCTTC. Translation gives CASSPMPGSSYNEQFF.

This chain connects TRBV9 to TRBJ2-1; weak D call: TRBD2 (6 bases). The CDR3 is 16 amino acids. Germline-derived CDR1 and CDR2 are SGDLS and YYNGEE. The V end lost 5 bases, the J end lost 1 base, and 16 bases lay between the germline ends. The CDR3: CASRKGTGDSYNEQFF. The CDR3 nucleotides read TGTGCCAGCAGAAAAGGAACGGGGGATTCCTACAATGAGCAGTTCTTC.

This clonotype was recorded only once. The genes are TRBV7-9 and TRBJ1-1, with 7 bases identical to TRBD1. The CDR3 length is 13 residues. V dropped 11 bases and J dropped 7; count of bases not matched to a gene: 13. CDR1 is SEHNR, CDR2 FQNEAQ, per germline (reference sequence). The CDR3 is CALKRDSADEAFF. CDR3 DNA: TGTGCCTTGAAACGGGACAGCGCCGATGAAGCTTTCTTT.

The CDR3 DNA follows: TGTGCCACCAGTGATGGACAGACAGGGGGGACATACAATGAGCAGTTCTTC. This translates into CATSDGQTGGTYNEQFF. V usage is TRBV24-1 and J usage is TRBJ2-1; 9 bases are a match to TRBD1. The CDR3 totals 17 residues. CDR1 is KGHDR, CDR2 SFDVKD, per germline. J gave up 4 bases and V 3 bases, and 9 bases lay outside the gene matches.